A single sample gave rise to the 14 T cell receptor beta chains below, sequenced in a study of cytomegalovirus exposure and HLA in healthy donors. This PCR relied on a set of 60 Vbeta primers and 13 Jbeta primers. Sequencing used immunoSEQ multiplex PCR; TCRdb keeps in-frame clones, though not all of them. The sample has 100,000 to 150,000 clones; around 70% are singletons. Sequencing was performed on PBMCs. The source is a woman in her forties or fifties in good health and CMV-seropositive.

The chain employs TRBV4-2 and TRBJ2-4; no reliable D call. Trimming pared 1 base from V and 6 bases from J, leaving 10 bases between. This CDR3 has 14 amino acids. Germline V gives CDR1 LGHNA, CDR2 YNFKEQ. The CDR3 DNA is TGTGCCAGCAGCCAAGGTGGAGTTGGAAACATTCAGTACTTC. Amino acid sequence: CASSQGGVGNIQYF.

The J gene is TRBJ1-2, the V gene TRBV29-1, with a tentative D call TRBD1 (6 bases). The germline V gene encodes CDR1 SQVTM and CDR2 ANQGSEA. This CDR3 comprises 13 residues. The V and J ends lost 5 bases and 0 bases respectively, with 10 bases between them. CDR3 in amino acids: CSVKTGSNYGYTF. The CDR3 DNA is TGCAGCGTTAAGACAGGCTCTAACTATGGCTACACCTTC.

This clone was observed once. The chain employs TRBV28 and TRBJ1-2, with D maybe TRBD1 (6 bases). Germline V gives CDR1 MDHEN, CDR2 SYDVKM. V was cut by 4 bases and J by 2 bases, with 11 bases left in between. The CDR3 sequence is 14 residues long. In DNA, the CDR3 is TGTGCCAGCAGTTCGCCAGGGGCGAACTATGGCTACACCTTC. The encoded protein is CASSSPGANYGYTF.

V and J are TRBV5-4 and TRBJ1-4; TRBD1 might be the D (6 bases). Trimming took off 3 bases at V and 7 bases at J, with 10 bases between the two ends. This CDR3 spans 13 amino acids. CDR1 is SGHNT, CDR2 YYREEE, per germline (reference sequence). The CDR3 region has the DNA TGTGCCAGCAGCTCTGGACAGTCTGAAAAACTGTTTTTT. It specifies CASSSGQSEKLFF.

CDR3 amino acids: CASRMTARYEQYF. The DNA of the CDR3 is TGTGCCAGCAGGATGACAGCCCGCTACGAGCAGTACTTC. The chain joins TRBV28 to TRBJ2-7, with D tentatively TRBD1 (5 bases). Germline V gene lookup returns CDR1 MDHEN and CDR2 SYDVKM. The CDR3 covers 13 residues. V was shortened by 6 bases and J by 3 bases, with 12 bases between the two germline ends.

V gene TRBV7-2 combines with J gene TRBJ2-2; 10 bases match TRBD2. This CDR3 contains 18 residues. CDR1 is SGHTA, CDR2 FQGNSA, per germline. Trimming cost V 5 bases and J 8 bases; bases outside gene matches: 17. The CDR3 sequence is CASSTMRPVAGGAGELFF. CDR3 DNA sequence: TGTGCCAGCAGCACCATGAGGCCGGTAGCGGGGGGAGCAGGGGAGCTGTTTTTT.

This chain links TRBV6-6 with TRBJ2-1; D remains ambiguous. Germline V CDR1 and CDR2: MNHNY, SVGAGI (reference sequence). This CDR3 is 15 amino acids long. Trimming stripped 0 bases from V and 4 bases from J, with 10 bases between. CDR3 sequence (DNA): TGTGCCAGCAGTTACTCATCCGGGTTTTACAATGAGCAGTTCTTC. Translation gives CASSYSSGFYNEQFF.

This clone came up a few times. DNA for the CDR3: TGCACCAGCAGCCTCCCGGGACAGATAAAATATAGCAATCAGCCCCAGCATTTT. It specifies CTSSLPGQIKYSNQPQHF. This sequence joins TRBV1 and TRBJ1-5; TRBD1 reflects the table's D call only, with no check against the DNA. TRBV1 is reported as a pseudogene. The CDR3 spans 18 residues.

On this clone itself: Different DNA sequences within this sample yield the same CDR3. The V call is TRBV7-2, the J call TRBJ2-1; 10 nucleotides align to TRBD1. CDR3 length: 18 amino acids. Trimming removed 1 base from V and 3 bases from J; junction bases left unmatched: 9. From germline, CDR1 is SGHTA and CDR2 FQGNSA. CDR3: CASSLVPSGQGFYNEQFF. CDR3 bases: TGTGCCAGCAGCTTAGTGCCCTCGGGACAGGGGTTCTACAATGAGCAGTTCTTC.

The rearrangement uses TRBV4-1 and TRBJ1-4; 7 nucleotides line up with TRBD1. There are 14 residues in the CDR3. The germline V gene has CDR1 MGHRA and CDR2 YSYEKL. Losses at the gene ends were 5 bases for V and 7 bases for J; bases not matched to a gene: 7. The CDR3 nucleotides are TGCGCCAGCAGCTCGACAGGGTTTCGTGAAAAACTGTTTTTT. Protein product: CASSSTGFREKLFF.

The chain carries TRBV7-9 and TRBJ2-1; 12 bases line up with TRBD2. With 6 bases clipped from V and 4 bases from J, the junction kept 4 bases outside the gene matches. Germline V CDR1 and CDR2: SEHNR, FQNEAQ (reference sequence). CDR3 length: 15 amino acids. The CDR3 is CASRSGTSGYNEQFF. CDR3 coding DNA: TGTGCCAGCAGGTCCGGGACTAGCGGGTACAATGAGCAGTTCTTC.

The chain links TRBV27 to TRBJ2-5; no reliable D call. The closer fit of TRBJ2-7 to the DNA end suggests the J call may be wrong. Germline CDR1 is MNHEY and CDR2 is SMNVEV (reference sequence). CDR3 length: 15 residues. CDR3 protein: CASSLDFPHGYEQYF. The CDR3 DNA follows: TGTGCCAGCAGTCTAGACTTTCCTCATGGCTACGAGCAGTACTTC.

This chain joins TRBV5-6 and TRBJ2-1; tentatively, D is TRBD1 (6 bases). The CDR3 spans 16 residues. Germline V gene data show CDR1 as SGHDT and CDR2 as YYEEEE. V was shortened by 3 bases and J by 3 bases, with 16 bases between the two germline ends. The CDR3, as DNA: TGTGCCAGCAGCTCGAGATACAGGGTGGGCTACAATGAGCAGTTCTTC. It translates to CASSSRYRVGYNEQFF.

The chain has TRBV7-2 and TRBJ1-5, with 7 bases that match TRBD1. This CDR3 has 15 residues. V gave up 5 bases and J gave up 4 bases; unmatched junction bases: 8. Germline CDR1 and CDR2: SGHTA and FQGNSA. The CDR3 here is CASSPRDRVNQPQHF. CDR3 sequence (DNA): TGTGCCAGCAGCCCACGTGACAGGGTAAATCAGCCCCAGCATTTT.